This is a list of T cell receptor beta chains from one sample in a study of blood T cell repertoires in COVID-19. The table came from immunoSEQ multiplex PCR; TCRdb's copy has only in-frame clones and leaves some out. This table has 77,000 or so clones, 75% to 90% appearing once. Sequenced material: peripheral blood. Source of these receptors: a man of 80 years or more with acute or convalescent COVID-19. Both conserved end residues are part of each CDR3. The D gene is left open where the match is weak. Size is omitted from some rows. Given values are once, few, many or a class for expanded clones.

cdr3_aa cdr3_nt j_call v_call cdr3_length d_call clone_size
CASSGTALGKAGNTIYF TGCGCCAGCAGTGGGACAGCACTAGGGAAGGCTGGAAACACCATATATTTT TRBJ1-3 TRBV10-2 17 - -
CASSEGTSGAQGQFF TGTGCCAGCAGTGAAGGGACTAGCGGGGCTCAGGGGCAGTTCTTC TRBJ2-1 TRBV2 15 TRBD2 -
CASSLAGQGPSSYEQYF TGTGCCAGCAGCTTGGCTGGACAGGGCCCGAGCTCCTACGAGCAGTACTTC TRBJ2-7 TRBV5-4 17 TRBD1 few
CASSLFGIRGSPLHF TGTGCCAGCAGCTTATTTGGGATCAGGGGTTCACCCCTCCACTTT TRBJ1-6 TRBV7-2 15 - -
CASTTGNTEAFF TGCGCCAGCACTACTGGGAACACTGAAGCTTTCTTT TRBJ1-1 TRBV5-1 12 - -
CASSLGAVGNTIYF TGTGCCAGCAGCTTAGGGGCAGTCGGAAACACCATATATTTT TRBJ1-3 TRBV7-9 14 - many
CATTGTLNTEAFF TGTGCCACTACCGGGACTTTGAACACTGAAGCTTTCTTT TRBJ1-1 TRBV6-5 13 - -
CASSRGRVEEQFF TGTGCCAGCAGCCGCGGCCGCGTGGAGGAGCAGTTCTTC TRBJ2-1 TRBV3-1/TRBV3-2 13 - -
CASSLGAGGPQYEQFF TGTGCCAGCAGCTTGGGAGCGGGGGGGCCTCAATATGAGCAGTTCTTC TRBJ2-1 TRBV5-4 16 TRBD2 -
CASSIAGQGATQYF TGTGCCAGTAGTATTGCTGGACAGGGAGCTACGCAGTATTTT TRBJ2-3 TRBV19 14 TRBD1 -
CSVRWTGGLTEAFF TGCAGCGTTAGATGGACAGGCGGCTTAACTGAAGCTTTCTTT TRBJ1-1 TRBV29-1 14 TRBD1 -
CASSPQGGKNIQYF TGTGCCAGCAGTCCTCAGGGAGGCAAAAACATTCAGTACTTC TRBJ2-4 TRBV28 14 - -
CASSAGRGNEKLFF TGTGCCAGCAGTGCTGGCAGGGGGAATGAAAAACTGTTTTTT TRBJ1-4 TRBV2 14 TRBD1 once
CASSVAGGQTGELFF TGTGCCAGCAGTGTAGCGGGAGGGCAGACCGGGGAGCTGTTTTTT TRBJ2-2 TRBV28 15 TRBD2 -
CASSTTRGQEDEQYF TGTGCCAGCAGCACCACGCGGGGACAGGAGGACGAGCAGTACTTC TRBJ2-7 TRBV9 15 TRBD1 -
CAISESTSGRGLDNEQFF TGTGCCATCAGTGAGTCGACGTCGGGTAGGGGGCTGGACAATGAGCAGTTCTTC TRBJ2-1 TRBV10-3 18 TRBD1 -
CASSPFRELFF TGTGCCAGCAGCCCATTCAGGGAGCTGTTTTTT TRBJ2-2 TRBV7-9 11 - few
CASSPRQGDIQYF TGTGCCAGCAGTCCCCGACAGGGGGACATTCAGTACTTC TRBJ2-4 TRBV6-5 13 TRBD1 -
CASGRGLTDTQYF TGTGCCAGTGGGAGGGGCCTCACAGATACGCAGTATTTT TRBJ2-3 TRBV6-5 13 TRBD2 -
CASNLDGDSNQPQHF TGTGCCAGCAACTTGGACGGGGATAGCAATCAGCCCCAGCATTTT TRBJ1-5 TRBV6-5 15 - -
CASSLEAGGTDTQYF TGTGCCAGCAGTTTAGAAGCGGGGGGAACAGATACGCAGTATTTT TRBJ2-3 TRBV27 15 TRBD2 -
CASSSNRSWGDQPQHF TGTGCCAGCAGCTCTAACAGGAGTTGGGGGGATCAGCCCCAGCATTTT TRBJ1-5 TRBV7-9 16 - -
CASSFWRDTTYEQYF TGTGCCAGCAGCTTTTGGCGGGATACAACCTACGAGCAGTACTTC TRBJ2-7 TRBV13 15 - once
CASSFLAGGQETQYF TGTGCCAGCAGCTTTCTAGCGGGGGGGCAAGAGACCCAGTACTTC TRBJ2-5 TRBV7-2 15 TRBD2 -
CASSQGRLAGVRTQYF TGTGCCAGCAGCCAAGGTCGGCTAGCGGGGGTCCGTACGCAGTATTTT TRBJ2-3 TRBV3-1/TRBV3-2 16 TRBD2 -
CASSLGWAYGYTF TGTGCCAGCAGTTTGGGTTGGGCTTATGGCTACACCTTC TRBJ1-2 TRBV28 13 - once
CASSYLGGRGTDTQYF TGTGCCAGCAGCTACCTTGGCGGGAGGGGGACAGATACGCAGTATTTT TRBJ2-3 TRBV11-2 16 TRBD2 -
CASSYEGVEHEQYF TGTGCCAGCAGTTACGAAGGGGTGGAGCACGAGCAGTACTTC TRBJ2-7 TRBV6-5 14 - -
CASSPGQYNSPLHF TGCGCCAGCAGCCCCGGACAGTATAATTCACCCCTCCACTTT TRBJ1-6 TRBV5-1 14 - -
CASTGRTGGAGNGYTF TGTGCCAGCACCGGAAGGACAGGGGGCGCTGGAAATGGCTACACCTTC TRBJ1-2 TRBV2 16 TRBD1 -
CASSPGGASQREWETQYF TGCGCCAGCAGCCCCGGGGGAGCGTCCCAGAGAGAGTGGGAGACCCAGTACTTC TRBJ2-5 TRBV5-1 18 - -
CASSFSRGPYEQYF TGTGCCAGCAGTTTTAGCAGGGGGCCTTACGAGCAGTACTTC TRBJ2-7 TRBV27 14 TRBD1 -
CASSSLGQGNEQFF TGTGCCAGCAGCTCACTGGGACAGGGCAATGAGCAGTTCTTC TRBJ2-1 TRBV9 14 TRBD1 -
CASSFGRTGVYEQYF TGTGCCAGCAGCTTTGGCCGGACGGGGGTTTACGAGCAGTACTTC TRBJ2-7 TRBV5-4 15 - -
CASSFPSQGTEAFF TGTGCCAGCAGTTTCCCCTCTCAGGGGACCGAAGCTTTCTTT TRBJ1-1 TRBV28 14 - -
CAWRTSGRQETQYF TGTGCCTGGAGGACTAGCGGCCGCCAAGAGACCCAGTACTTC TRBJ2-5 TRBV30 14 TRBD2 -
CSVDRVGTEAFF TGCAGCGTGGACAGGGTAGGGACTGAAGCTTTCTTT TRBJ1-1 TRBV29-1 12 TRBD1 -
CASSQVGENEQYF TGTGCCAGCAGCCAAGTAGGGGAAAACGAGCAGTACTTC TRBJ2-7 TRBV4-2 13 - -
CASTQTGVGSYTF TGTGCCAGCACTCAAACAGGGGTCGGAAGCTACACCTTC TRBJ1-2 TRBV2 13 TRBD1 -
CAWSVRGRGGNNEQFF TGTGCCTGGAGTGTACGAGGGCGGGGGGGCAACAATGAGCAGTTCTTC TRBJ2-1 TRBV30 16 TRBD2 -
CASSTPVWTGLFQNTEAFF TGCGCCAGCAGCACACCCGTGTGGACAGGGCTATTCCAGAACACTGAAGCTTTCTTT TRBJ1-1 TRBV5-1 19 TRBD1 -
CSASGGGPTDTQYF TGCAGTGCTAGTGGTGGGGGCCCCACAGATACGCAGTATTTT TRBJ2-3 TRBV20-1 14 - few
CSASLQVLNSNQPQHF TGCAGTGCTAGTCTACAGGTTCTTAATAGCAATCAGCCCCAGCATTTT TRBJ1-5 TRBV20-1 16 - -
CSVSGGGFTDTQYF TGCAGCGTTAGTGGGGGAGGCTTTACAGATACGCAGTATTTT TRBJ2-3 TRBV29-1 14 - -
CASSLVAGGPLSYEQYF TGTGCCAGCAGCTTAGTGGCGGGAGGGCCTCTTTCCTACGAGCAGTACTTC TRBJ2-7 TRBV7-2 17 TRBD2 -
CASSYRASGAVEQYF TGTGCCAGCAGTTACAGGGCCTCGGGAGCCGTCGAGCAGTACTTC TRBJ2-7 TRBV6-2/TRBV6-3 15 - once
CASSAAAGEETQYF TGTGCCAGCAGTGCCGCGGCGGGAGAGGAGACCCAGTACTTC TRBJ2-5 TRBV9 14 TRBD2 -
CASSAVIGGRGQFNEQFF TGTGCCAGCAGCGCCGTGATCGGGGGGCGGGGCCAGTTTAATGAGCAGTTCTTC TRBJ2-1 TRBV5-8 18 - -
CASSVSGSSYNEQFF TGTGCCAGCAGCGTTAGCGGGAGCTCCTACAATGAGCAGTTCTTC TRBJ2-1 TRBV5-5 15 TRBD2 -
CASRLFNTGLAGVPGGQETQYF TGTGCCAGCAGACTTTTTAACACCGGACTAGCGGGAGTACCGGGGGGCCAAGAGACCCAGTACTTC TRBJ2-5 TRBV27 22 TRBD2 once
CASRAGATYNEQFF TGTGCCAGCAGGGCAGGGGCAACTTACAATGAGCAGTTCTTC TRBJ2-1 TRBV2 14 - -
CASASGGFSYNEQFF TGTGCCAGCGCCAGCGGGGGGTTCTCCTACAATGAGCAGTTCTTC TRBJ2-1 TRBV9 15 TRBD2 -